Listed below are T cell receptor beta chains from one sample, sequenced in a study of technical replicates of blood from several donors. Produced via immunoSEQ multiplex PCR; TCRdb's table is partial and in-frame only. The top ten clones hold 0.2% to 0.25% of a sample with under 100,000 clones, approximately 94% of them seen once. What was sequenced was T cells isolated from PBMCs. The receptors stem from a human donor in good health. The CDR3 runs from the conserved cysteine through the conserved F or W. D genes are given only for firm matches. For some rows the clone size is stated as once, few or many, or as a class when expanded; others skip it.

TRBD2	NA	TRBV29-1	TRBJ2-3	TGCAGCGTTGAGGCTAGCGGGGGTATAGATACGCAGTATTTT	CSVEASGGIDTQYF
NA	NA	TRBV5-1	TRBJ1-4	TGCGCCAGCAGCTTTCGGGCAACTAATGAAAAACTGTTTTTT	CASSFRATNEKLFF
NA	NA	TRBV27	TRBJ1-4	TGTGCCAGCAGTCCACTCCCGACAATCGAAAAACTGTTTTTT	CASSPLPTIEKLFF
NA	NA	TRBV6-1	TRBJ1-5	TGTGCCAGCAGTGAAGCGGGCTTTCAGCCCCAGCATTTT	CASSEAGFQPQHF
TRBD2	NA	TRBV10-1	TRBJ2-3	TGCGCCAGCAGTGGGAGGACTAGCGGGACCCGCACAGATACGCAGTATTTT	CASSGRTSGTRTDTQYF
TRBD2	NA	TRBV30	TRBJ2-5	TGTGCCTGGACTAGCGGGGGGTCGGGGACCCAGTACTTC	CAWTSGGSGTQYF
NA	NA	TRBV28	TRBJ1-2	TGTGCCAGCAGTCCCCAGGGGCTGGGGGAGCACTATGGCTACACCTTC	CASSPQGLGEHYGYTF
NA	NA	TRBV28	TRBJ2-1	TGTGCCAGCAGTTTGGCGGAGGGGGAGCAGTTCTTC	CASSLAEGEQFF
NA	NA	TRBV11-2	TRBJ2-5	TGTGCCAGCAGCACTAAGGGGCGGGGTTCGGGGACCCAGTACTTC	CASSTKGRGSGTQYF
NA	NA	TRBV7-9	TRBJ1-2	TGTGCCAGCAGCTTAGAAACAGCTTCATATGGCTACACCTTC	CASSLETASYGYTF
NA	NA	TRBV19	TRBJ2-3	TGTGCCAGTAGTATCCGACAGGGCACAGATACGCAGTATTTT	CASSIRQGTDTQYF
TRBD2	NA	TRBV10-1	TRBJ2-7	TGCGCCAGCAGTGAGTCCCTAGCGGGAGACGAGCAGTACTTC	CASSESLAGDEQYF
NA	NA	TRBV18	TRBJ2-7	TGTGCCAGCTCACCGTCCGGGACCTACGAGCAGTACTTC	CASSPSGTYEQYF
NA	NA	TRBV5-1	TRBJ2-3	TGCGCCAGCAGCCAAACTCCCCCTCCTAGCACAGATACGCAGTATTTT	CASSQTPPPSTDTQYF
NA	NA	TRBV28	TRBJ1-2	TGTGCCAGCAGTTTTGAAGTTGCAGGGCTGGATGGCTACACCTTC	CASSFEVAGLDGYTF
NA	NA	TRBV9	TRBJ1-1	TGTGCCAGCAGCGGGTACATGAACACTGAAGCTTTCTTT	CASSGYMNTEAFF
NA	NA	TRBV20-1	TRBJ2-1	TGCCAAGGGGCCTCGTACAATGAGCAGTTCTTC	CQGASYNEQFF
NA	NA	TRBV13	TRBJ1-1	TGTGCCAGCAGCTTAAACCAGGTAGGATTCACTGAAGCTTTCTTT	CASSLNQVGFTEAFF
TRBD1	NA	TRBV6-1	TRBJ1-1	TGTGCCAGCAGTGAGGTACAGGGGGCGGCTGAAGCTTTCTTT	CASSEVQGAAEAFF
TRBD1	NA	TRBV29-1	TRBJ2-2	TGCAGCGTTGAAGGGACAGGGACGTCCGGGGAGCTGTTTTTT	CSVEGTGTSGELFF
TRBD2	NA	TRBV5-1	TRBJ2-3	TGCGCCAGCAGCTTGCTGGGACTAGCGGAGAGCACAGATACGCAGTATTTT	CASSLLGLAESTDTQYF
NA	NA	TRBV11-2	TRBJ2-7	TGTGCCAGCAGCTCCCCAGGGGAAAAGGGATCCTACGAGCAGTACTTC	CASSSPGEKGSYEQYF
NA	NA	TRBV11-3	TRBJ2-2	TGTGCCAGCAGACAGGCACCAGGACAGACCGGGGAGCTGTTTTTT	CASRQAPGQTGELFF
NA	NA	TRBV6-9	TRBJ1-5	TGTGCCAACCCAGGGAGGAGAGACAATCAGCCCCAGCATTTT	CANPGRRDNQPQHF
NA	NA	TRBV5-1	TRBJ1-5	TGCGCCAGCAGCCCATCTCCTGCGGCAAGTCAGCCCCAGCATTTT	CASSPSPAASQPQHF
TRBD2	NA	TRBV19	TRBJ2-7	TGTGCCAGTAGTATTGGTTTCCAGCGGGGGAAAGGAGGTTCCTACGAGCAGTACTTC	CASSIGFQRGKGGSYEQYF
NA	NA	TRBV7-6	TRBJ2-3	TGTGCCAGCAGCTTGCACTCTTCCACAGATACGCAGTATTTT	CASSLHSSTDTQYF
NA	NA	TRBV28	TRBJ1-2	TGTGCCAGCGGGCGCATCTTGTCTGGCTACACCTTC	CASGRILSGYTF
NA	NA	TRBV5-1	TRBJ2-1	TGCGCCAGCAGCTTGGTTGGAGGCTCCAGAGACAATGAGCAGTTCTTC	CASSLVGGSRDNEQFF
NA	NA	TRBV6-5	TRBJ2-3	TGTGCCAGCAGTTACTCGGCGGGCCAAGGGGATACGCAGTATTTT	CASSYSAGQGDTQYF
NA	once	TRBV28	TRBJ2-1	TGTGCCAAATCCCAGTGGGGGGGGGCCGTGTTCTTC	CAKSQWGGAVFF
TRBD1	few	TRBV4-1	TRBJ1-2	TGCGCCAGCAGCTCTACCGGGACAGCTTCCTATGGCTACACCTTC	CASSSTGTASYGYTF
TRBD1	NA	TRBV5-1	TRBJ1-1	TGCGCCAGCAGCTTTCAGGGGGCAGCCACTGAAGCTTTCTTT	CASSFQGAATEAFF
TRBD2	NA	TRBV4-1	TRBJ2-1	TGCGCCAGCAGCCAGGCGCGGCTAGCGGGAGGTCCCCGCGCTTACAATGAGCAGTTCTTC	CASSQARLAGGPRAYNEQFF
TRBD2	NA	TRBV29-1	TRBJ2-7	TGCAGCGCCAGGACTAGCGGGAGGGTATACGAGCAGTACTTC	CSARTSGRVYEQYF
TRBD2	NA	TRBV7-9	TRBJ2-1	TGTGCCAGCAGCTCCCCGGGACTAGCGGTTTTAGAGCAGTTCTTC	CASSSPGLAVLEQFF
NA	NA	TRBV5-1	TRBJ1-2	TGCGCCAGCAGCGAAACGCGACAGGACCCTAACTATGGCTACACCTTC	CASSETRQDPNYGYTF
TRBD2	once	TRBV7-8	TRBJ2-1	TGTGCCAGCAGTCGGGGGCGGGAGGTTGATGAGCAGTTCTTC	CASSRGREVDEQFF
TRBD1	NA	TRBV6-5	TRBJ2-2	TGTGCCAGCAGTTACCGAGACAGGGCCACCGGGGAGCTGTTTTTT	CASSYRDRATGELFF
NA	NA	TRBV18	TRBJ1-6	TGTGCCAGCTCACCAGACGCGGGGGTTTTTAATTCACCCCTCCACTTT	CASSPDAGVFNSPLHF
NA	NA	TRBV2	TRBJ1-1	TGTGCCAGCAGCCGGACAGCCACTGAAGCTTTCTTT	CASSRTATEAFF
TRBD1	NA	TRBV18	TRBJ1-5	TGTGCCAGCTCACCGGACAGGGATCAGCCCCAGCATTTT	CASSPDRDQPQHF
TRBD1	NA	TRBV18	TRBJ2-7	TGTGCCAGCTCAGACCAAGACAGGGTGGGGCACGAGCAGTACTTC	CASSDQDRVGHEQYF
TRBD2	NA	TRBV19	TRBJ2-1	TGTGCCAGTAGTATTGGGCGGGGGGGCACCTACAATGAGCAGTTCTTC	CASSIGRGGTYNEQFF
NA	once	TRBV4-1	TRBJ2-1	TGCGCCAGCAGCCTTATGCAACTGCTAGGGAGCCCGGATGAGCAGTTCTTC	CASSLMQLLGSPDEQFF
NA	once	TRBV29-1	TRBJ2-7	TGCAGCTTTCGGGACTCAGGGAGGCCGGGGAACTCCTACGAGCAGTACTTC	CSFRDSGRPGNSYEQYF
TRBD1	NA	TRBV6-5	TRBJ1-5	TGTGCCAGCAGTTATCTACAGGGGAATCAGCCCCAGCATTTT	CASSYLQGNQPQHF
TRBD1	NA	TRBV29-1	TRBJ1-2	TGCAGCGTTGAACAGGGACGGACAGGACACGACCTCTCCTTC	CSVEQGRTGHDLSF
NA	NA	TRBV2	TRBJ1-3	TGTGCCAGCAGTACTCAGGGGTACGGAAACACCATATATTTT	CASSTQGYGNTIYF
NA	NA	TRBV5-1	TRBJ1-1	TGCGCCAGCAGCTTGGTGCCGGGGGGCACTGAAGCTTTCTTT	CASSLVPGGTEAFF
TRBD1	NA	TRBV6-6	TRBJ1-1	TGTGCCAGCAGTTCCCGGGACAGTTTGAACACTGAAGCTTTCTTT	CASSSRDSLNTEAFF